This TCR beta chain was identified in a study of follicular helper T cells after annual influenza vaccination. General study points: Successive annual vaccinations recalled a recurrent oligoclonal ICOS+CD38+ cTfh response with influenza-specific clonotypes.

The V end lost 2 bases, the J end lost 4 bases, and 11 bases lay between the germline ends. Germline V gene data show CDR1 as SEHNR and CDR2 as FQNEAQ (reference sequence). The CDR3 length is 14 residues. Method: immunoSEQ multiplex PCR; TCRdb's copy keeps in-frame clones and lacks some. In the table there are some 15,000 clones, about four fifths of which are singletons. For this clone: Antigen unknown.

This sample's time point: 2014-2015 season, pre-vaccination. This receptor was taken from an adult who received the influenza vaccine. The gene calls are TRBV7-9 and TRBJ2-5; the D gene is possibly TRBD1 (5 bases). This sample comprised CXCR5- memory CD4+ T cells sorted from blood, obtained on the day of influenza vaccination. The CDR3 bases are TGTGCCAGCAGCTTACAGGGTGGGGTAGAGACCCAGTACTTC. Amino acids: CASSLQGGVETQYF.